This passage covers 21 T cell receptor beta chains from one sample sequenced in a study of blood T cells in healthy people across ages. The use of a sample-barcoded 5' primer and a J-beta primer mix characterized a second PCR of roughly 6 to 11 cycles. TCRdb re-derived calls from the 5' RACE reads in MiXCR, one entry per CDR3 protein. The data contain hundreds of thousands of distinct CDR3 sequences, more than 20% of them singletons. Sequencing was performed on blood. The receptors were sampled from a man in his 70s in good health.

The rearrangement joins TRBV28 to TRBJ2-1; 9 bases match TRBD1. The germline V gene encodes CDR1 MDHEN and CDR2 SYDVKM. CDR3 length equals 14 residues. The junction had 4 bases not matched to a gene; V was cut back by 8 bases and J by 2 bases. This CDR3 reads CASLTGGPYNEQFF. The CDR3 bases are TGTGCCAGCCTCACAGGGGGCCCCTACAATGAGCAGTTCTTC.

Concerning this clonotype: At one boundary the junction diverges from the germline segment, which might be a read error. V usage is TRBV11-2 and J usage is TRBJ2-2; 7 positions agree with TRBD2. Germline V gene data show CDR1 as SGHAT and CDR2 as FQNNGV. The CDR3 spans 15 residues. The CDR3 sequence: CACSLTSRDTGELFF. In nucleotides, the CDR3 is TGTGCCTGCAGCCTGACTAGCAGGGACACCGGGGAGCTGTTTTTT. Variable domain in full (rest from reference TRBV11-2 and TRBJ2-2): EAGVAQSPRYKIIEKRQSVAFWCNPISGHATLYWYQQILGQGPKLLIQFQNNGVVDDSQLPKDRFSAERLKGVDSTLKIQPAKLEDSAVYLCACSLTSRDTGELFFGEGSRLTVL.

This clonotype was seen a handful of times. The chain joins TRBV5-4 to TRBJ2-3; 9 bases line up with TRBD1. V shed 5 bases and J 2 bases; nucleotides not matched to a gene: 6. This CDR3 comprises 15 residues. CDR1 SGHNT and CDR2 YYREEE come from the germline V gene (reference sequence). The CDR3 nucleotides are TGTGCCAGCAGTGTACAGGGGGCCCTCACAGATACGCAGTATTTT. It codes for CASSVQGALTDTQYF.

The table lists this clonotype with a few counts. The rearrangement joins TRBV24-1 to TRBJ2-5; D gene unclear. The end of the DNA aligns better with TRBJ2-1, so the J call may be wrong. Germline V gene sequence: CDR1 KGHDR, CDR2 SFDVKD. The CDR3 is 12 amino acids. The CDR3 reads CATSEDEYEQFF. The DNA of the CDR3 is TGTGCCACCAGTGAGGACGAGTATGAGCAGTTCTTC.

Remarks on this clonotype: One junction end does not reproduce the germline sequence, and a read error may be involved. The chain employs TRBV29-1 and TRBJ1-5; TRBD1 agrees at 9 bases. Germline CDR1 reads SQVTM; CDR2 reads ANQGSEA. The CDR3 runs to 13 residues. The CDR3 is CGVTGQGNQPQHF. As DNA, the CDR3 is TGCGGCGTTACGGGACAGGGAAATCAGCCCCAGCATTTT. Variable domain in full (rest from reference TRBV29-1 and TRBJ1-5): SAVISQKPSRDICQRGTSLTIQCQVDSQVTMMFWYRQQPGQSLTLIATANQGSEATYESGFVIDKFPISRPNLTFSTLTVSNMSPEDSSIYLCGVTGQGNQPQHFGDGTRLSIL.

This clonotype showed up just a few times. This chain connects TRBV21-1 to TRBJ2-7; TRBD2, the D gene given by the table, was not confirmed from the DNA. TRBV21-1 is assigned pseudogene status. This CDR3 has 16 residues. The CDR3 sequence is CASSKVGLAASYEQYF. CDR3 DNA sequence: TGTGCCAGCAGCAAAGTGGGACTAGCGGCCTCCTACGAGCAGTACTTC.

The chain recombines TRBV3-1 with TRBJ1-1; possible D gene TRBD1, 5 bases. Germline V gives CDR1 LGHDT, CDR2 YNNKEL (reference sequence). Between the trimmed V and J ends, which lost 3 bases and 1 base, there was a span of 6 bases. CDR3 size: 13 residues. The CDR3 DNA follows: TGTGCCAGCAGCCAGACAGAGAACACTGAAGCTTTCTTT. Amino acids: CASSQTENTEAFF.

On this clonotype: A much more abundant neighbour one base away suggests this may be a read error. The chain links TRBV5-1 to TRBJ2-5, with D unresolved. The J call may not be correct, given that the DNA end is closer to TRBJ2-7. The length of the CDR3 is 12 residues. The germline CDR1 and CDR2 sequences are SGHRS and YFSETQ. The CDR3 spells CASSHPSYEQYF. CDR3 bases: TGCGCCAGCAGCCACCCCTCCTACGAGCAGTACTTC.

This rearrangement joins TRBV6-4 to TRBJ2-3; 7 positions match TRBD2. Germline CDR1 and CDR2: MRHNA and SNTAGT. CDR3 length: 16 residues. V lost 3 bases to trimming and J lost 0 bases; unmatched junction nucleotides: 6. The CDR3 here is CASSEGLGSSTDTQYF. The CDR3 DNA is TGTGCCAGCAGTGAAGGACTAGGTTCTAGCACAGATACGCAGTATTTT.

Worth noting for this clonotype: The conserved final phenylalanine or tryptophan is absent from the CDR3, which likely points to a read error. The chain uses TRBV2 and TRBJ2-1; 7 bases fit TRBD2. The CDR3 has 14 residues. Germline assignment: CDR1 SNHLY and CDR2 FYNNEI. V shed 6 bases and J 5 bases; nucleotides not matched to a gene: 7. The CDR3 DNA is TGTGCCAGCAGGGGCGGGAGTTTCGACAATGAGCAGTTCCTC. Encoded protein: CASRGGSFDNEQFL.

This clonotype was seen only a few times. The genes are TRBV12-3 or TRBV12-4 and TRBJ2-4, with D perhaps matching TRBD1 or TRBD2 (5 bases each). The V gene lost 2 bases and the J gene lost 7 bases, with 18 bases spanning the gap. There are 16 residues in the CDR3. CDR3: CASSLTVRPWGNIQYF. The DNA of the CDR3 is TGTGCCAGCAGTTTAACTGTCCGCCCCTGGGGGAACATTCAGTACTTC.

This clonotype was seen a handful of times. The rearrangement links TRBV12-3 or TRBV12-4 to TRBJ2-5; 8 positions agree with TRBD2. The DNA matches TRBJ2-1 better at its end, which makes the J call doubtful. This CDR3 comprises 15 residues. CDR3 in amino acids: CASSLSGSLSNEQFF. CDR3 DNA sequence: TGTGCCAGCAGTTTAAGCGGGAGCTTAAGTAATGAGCAGTTCTTC.

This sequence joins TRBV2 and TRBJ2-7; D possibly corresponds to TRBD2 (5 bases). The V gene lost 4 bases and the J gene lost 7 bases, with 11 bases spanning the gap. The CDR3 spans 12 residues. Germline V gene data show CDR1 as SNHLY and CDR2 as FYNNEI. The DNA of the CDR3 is TGTGCCAGCAGTGCGGACTTTGAGGAGCAGTACTTC. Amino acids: CASSADFEEQYF.

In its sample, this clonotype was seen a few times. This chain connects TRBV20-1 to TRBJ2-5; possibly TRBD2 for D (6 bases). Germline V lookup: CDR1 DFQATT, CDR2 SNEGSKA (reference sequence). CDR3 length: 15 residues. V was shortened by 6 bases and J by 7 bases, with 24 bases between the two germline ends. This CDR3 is CSAPRVGGTVGTQYF. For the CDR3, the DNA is TGCAGTGCCCCCCGGGTGGGAGGTACCGTAGGGACCCAGTACTTC.

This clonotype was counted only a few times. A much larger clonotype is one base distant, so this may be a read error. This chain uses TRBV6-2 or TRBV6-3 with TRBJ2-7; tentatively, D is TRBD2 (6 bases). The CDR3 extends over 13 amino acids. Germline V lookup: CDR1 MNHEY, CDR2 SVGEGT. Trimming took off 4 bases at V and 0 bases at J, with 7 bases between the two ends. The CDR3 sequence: CASSWGGSYEQYF. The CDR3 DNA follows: TGTGCCAGCAGTTGGGGAGGCTCCTACGAGCAGTACTTC.

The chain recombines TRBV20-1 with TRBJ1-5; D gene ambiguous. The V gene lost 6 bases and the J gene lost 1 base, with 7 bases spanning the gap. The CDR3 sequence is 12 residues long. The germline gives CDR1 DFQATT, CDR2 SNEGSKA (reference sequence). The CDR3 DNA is TGCAGTGCCCTGGACAGCAATCAGCCCCAGCATTTT. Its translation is CSALDSNQPQHF.

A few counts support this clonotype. CDR3 in DNA: TGCGCCAGCAGCTTGGGCAGCGGGAGAAATAATGAGCAGTTCTTC. Translated, it gives CASSLGSGRNNEQFF. V and J are TRBV5-1 and TRBJ2-7, with 8 bases that match TRBD2. The last part of the DNA fits TRBJ2-1 better; the J call may be wrong. The CDR3 length is 15 residues. From germline, CDR1 is SGHRS and CDR2 YFSETQ.

Here the CDR3 DNA reads TGCGCCAGCAGCTTGAGTACAGGGAAGGTCTATGAGCAGTTCTTC. Its translation is CASSLSTGKVYEQFF. The gene calls are TRBV5-1 and TRBJ2-1; weak D call: TRBD1 (6 bases). Germline loops: CDR1 SGHRS, CDR2 YFSETQ. Trimming pared 1 base from V and 8 bases from J, leaving 16 bases between. The CDR3 totals 15 residues.

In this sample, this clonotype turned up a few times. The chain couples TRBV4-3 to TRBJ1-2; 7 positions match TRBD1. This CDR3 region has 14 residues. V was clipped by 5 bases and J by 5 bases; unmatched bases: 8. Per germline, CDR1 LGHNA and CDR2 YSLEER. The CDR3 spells CASSEGQPPYGYTF. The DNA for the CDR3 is TGCGCCAGCAGCGAGGGACAGCCTCCTTATGGCTACACCTTC.

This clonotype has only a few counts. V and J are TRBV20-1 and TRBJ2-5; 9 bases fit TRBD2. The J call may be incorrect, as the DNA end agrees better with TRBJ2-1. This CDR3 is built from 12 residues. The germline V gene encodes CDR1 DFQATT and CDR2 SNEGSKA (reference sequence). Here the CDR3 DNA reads TGCAGTGGGGGCGGGAGGGGCTATGAGCAGTTCTTC. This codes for CSGGGRGYEQFF.

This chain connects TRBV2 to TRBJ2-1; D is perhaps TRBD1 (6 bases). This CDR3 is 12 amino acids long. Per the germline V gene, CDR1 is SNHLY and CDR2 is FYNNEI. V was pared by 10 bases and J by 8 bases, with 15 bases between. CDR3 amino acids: CATTRGGYEQFF. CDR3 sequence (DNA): TGTGCCACCACCAGGGGTGGATATGAGCAGTTCTTC.